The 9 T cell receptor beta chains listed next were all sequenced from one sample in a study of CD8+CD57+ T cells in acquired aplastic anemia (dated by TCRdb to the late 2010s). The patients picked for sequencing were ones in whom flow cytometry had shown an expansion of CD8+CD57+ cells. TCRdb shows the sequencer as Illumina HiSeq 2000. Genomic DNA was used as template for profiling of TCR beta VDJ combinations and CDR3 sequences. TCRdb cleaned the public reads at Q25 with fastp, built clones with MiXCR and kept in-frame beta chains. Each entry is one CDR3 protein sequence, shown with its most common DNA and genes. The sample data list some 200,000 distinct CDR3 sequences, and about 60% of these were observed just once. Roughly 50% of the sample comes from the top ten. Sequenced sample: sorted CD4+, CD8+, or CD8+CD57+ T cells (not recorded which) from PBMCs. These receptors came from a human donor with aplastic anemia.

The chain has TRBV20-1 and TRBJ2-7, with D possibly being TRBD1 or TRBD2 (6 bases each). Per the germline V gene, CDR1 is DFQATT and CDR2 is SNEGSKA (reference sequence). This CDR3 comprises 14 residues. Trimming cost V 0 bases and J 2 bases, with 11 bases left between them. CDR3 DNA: TGCAGTGCTAGAGATGGGGGGCTTCCCTACGAGCAGTACTTC. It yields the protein CSARDGGLPYEQYF.

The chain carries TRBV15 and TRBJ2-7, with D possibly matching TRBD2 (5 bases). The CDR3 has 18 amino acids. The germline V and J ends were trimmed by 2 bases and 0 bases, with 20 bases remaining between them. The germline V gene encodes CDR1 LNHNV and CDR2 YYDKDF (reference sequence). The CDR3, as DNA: TGTGCCACCAGCAGAAGCCCTTCTGATGGCGGGCGCTCCTACGAGCAGTACTTC. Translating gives CATSRSPSDGGRSYEQYF.

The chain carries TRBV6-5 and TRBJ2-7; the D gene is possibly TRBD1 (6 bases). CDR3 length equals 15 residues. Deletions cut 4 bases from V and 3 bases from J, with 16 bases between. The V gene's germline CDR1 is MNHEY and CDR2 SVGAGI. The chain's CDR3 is CASSLQGEVVYEQYF. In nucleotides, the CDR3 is TGTGCCAGCAGTTTACAGGGTGAGGTTGTCTACGAGCAGTACTTC.

The CDR3 DNA follows: TGCGCCAGCAGCCAAGGAGGCGGCGAGAATCAGCCCCAGCATTTT. Its translation: CASSQGGGENQPQHF. The chain employs TRBV4-1 and TRBJ1-5; D gene unclear. The CDR3 is made up of 15 amino acids. Germline loops: CDR1 MGHRA, CDR2 YSYEKL. V gave up 1 base and J gave up 4 bases, with 11 bases separating them.

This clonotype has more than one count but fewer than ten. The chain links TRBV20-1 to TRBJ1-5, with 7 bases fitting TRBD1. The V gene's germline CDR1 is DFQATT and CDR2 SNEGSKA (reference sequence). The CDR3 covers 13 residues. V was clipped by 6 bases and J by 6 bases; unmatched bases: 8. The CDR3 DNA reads TGCAGTGCACGGGACAGCGGACCTCAGCCCCAGCATTTT. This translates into CSARDSGPQPQHF.

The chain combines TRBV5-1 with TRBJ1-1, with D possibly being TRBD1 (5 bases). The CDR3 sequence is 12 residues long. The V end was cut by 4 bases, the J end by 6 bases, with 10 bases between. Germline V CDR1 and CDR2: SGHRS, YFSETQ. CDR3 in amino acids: CASSLGVSEAFF. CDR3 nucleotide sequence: TGCGCCAGCAGCCTGGGGGTTTCTGAAGCTTTCTTT.

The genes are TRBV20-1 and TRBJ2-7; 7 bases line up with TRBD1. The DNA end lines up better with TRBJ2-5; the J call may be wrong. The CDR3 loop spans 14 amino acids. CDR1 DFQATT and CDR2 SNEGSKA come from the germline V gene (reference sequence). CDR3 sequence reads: CSAEWDSLTETQYF. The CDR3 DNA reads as TGCAGTGCTGAATGGGACAGTCTGACTGAGACCCAGTACTTC.

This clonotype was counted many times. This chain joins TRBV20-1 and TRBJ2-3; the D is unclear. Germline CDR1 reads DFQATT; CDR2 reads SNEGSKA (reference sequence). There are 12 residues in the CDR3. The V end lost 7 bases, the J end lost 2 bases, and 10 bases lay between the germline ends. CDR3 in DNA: TGCAGTGGTTTTCGGCCCACAGATACGCAGTATTTT. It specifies CSGFRPTDTQYF.

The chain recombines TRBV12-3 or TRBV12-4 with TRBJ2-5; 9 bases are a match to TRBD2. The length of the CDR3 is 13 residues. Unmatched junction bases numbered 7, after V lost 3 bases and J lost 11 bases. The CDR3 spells CASSLGLADEQYF. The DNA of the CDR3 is TGTGCCAGCAGTTTGGGACTAGCCGATGAGCAGTACTTC.